The source of this TCR beta chain is a study of blood T cell repertoires in COVID-19. Study at large: From the United States, Italy and Spain came samples of acute and convalescent COVID-19. Sources were T cells, B-cell-depleted T cells, or PBMCs; the material itself was cDNA or gDNA.

Per the original data handling: Scientists estimated how many nucleated cells there were by amplifying reference gene primers. Assay used: immunoSEQ multiplex PCR; TCRdb lists only in-frame clones, some missing. The V and J calls and clone size are taken from that table; D and trimming were inferred from the DNA. This repertoire shows more than 80,000 clones, 71% found once; its top ten account for less than 1%. CDR3 size: 17 residues. Germline V gene data show CDR1 as MDHEN and CDR2 as SYDVKM. J was trimmed by 0 bases and V by 3 bases; bases with no gene match: 5. The chain joins TRBV28 to TRBJ1-5; 10 bases agree with TRBD1. This TCR was sampled from a human donor with acute or convalescent COVID-19. The donor label of this sample is uncertain. Sequencing was carried out using peripheral blood. DNA of the CDR3: TGTGCCAGCAGTTTCGCGGGACAGGGGCATAGCAATCAGCCCCAGCATTTT. Its protein product is CASSFAGQGHSNQPQHF.